One sample yielded the 24 T cell receptor beta chains listed below, sequenced in a study of T cell clonotyping in hematopoietic cell transplantation (dated by TCRdb to the early 2020s). The protocol used for the library was the immunoSEQ multiplex PCR assay. Entries here come from immuneACCESS through TCRdb and include only in-frame sequences with V and J called. Some clones fail to appear in such tables; in the studies checked, an unresolved V gene covers under half of the shortfall, and the cause of the remainder is unknown. This sample lists 65,000 to 75,000 clones; over 90% were detected once. The top ten constitute approximately 1.5% of the sample. Sequenced sample: peripheral blood mononuclear cells. The receptors were gathered from a man aged 50 to 59 in good health. Some clones in this sample may be carry-over from other donors' samples.

This chain joins TRBV9 and TRBJ1-5, with 9 bases identical to TRBD1. Looked up from germline, CDR1 is SGDLS and CDR2 is YYNGEE. The CDR3 consists of 14 residues. V trimming: 4 bases; J trimming: 5 bases; junction bases outside the gene matches: 4. The CDR3 nucleotides are TGTGCCAGCAGCCCGGGACAGGGTCATCAGCCCCAGCATTTT. Translation gives CASSPGQGHQPQHF.

This clone was counted a single time. The CDR3 loop reads CASSVEGRANYGYTF. As DNA, the CDR3 is TGTGCCAGCAGCGTAGAGGGCAGGGCCAATTATGGCTACACCTTC. V gene TRBV9 combines with J gene TRBJ1-2; a possible D gene is TRBD1 (5 bases). Germline V gene data show CDR1 as SGDLS and CDR2 as YYNGEE. V lost 0 bases, J lost 5 bases, and 14 bases lay in between. This CDR3 spans 15 amino acids.

The chain employs TRBV6-6 and TRBJ2-5; TRBD2 aligns across 10 bases. Per germline, CDR1 MNHNY and CDR2 SVGAGI (reference sequence). The CDR3 consists of 16 residues. V lost 2 bases and J lost 4; bases outside the gene matches: 7. The CDR3 spells CASSYTPSGSAETQYF. The DNA of the CDR3 is TGTGCCAGCAGTTACACCCCTAGCGGGAGTGCAGAGACCCAGTACTTC.

The rearrangement uses TRBV30 and TRBJ2-7, with 14 bases fitting TRBD2. Germline CDR1 and CDR2: GTSNPN and SVGIG (reference sequence). CDR3 size: 13 residues. V shed 3 bases and J 9 bases; nucleotides not matched to a gene: 4. CDR3 in DNA: TGTGCCTGGAGCGACGGACTAGCGGGGGGGCAGTACTTC. It encodes CAWSDGLAGGQYF.

The chain recombines TRBV28 with TRBJ2-2; D remains unclear. With 3 bases removed from V and 6 bases from J, the gap between germline ends came to 5 bases. CDR3 length: 12 residues. Germline CDR1 MDHEN, CDR2 SYDVKM. CDR3 in amino acids: CASSFLSGELFF. DNA of the CDR3: TGTGCCAGCAGTTTTCTGTCCGGGGAGCTGTTTTTT.

This chain uses TRBV2 with TRBJ1-1; D is unclear. V was shortened by 3 bases and J by 0 bases, with 5 bases between the two germline ends. Germline V lookup: CDR1 SNHLY, CDR2 FYNNEI. The CDR3 covers 13 residues. The CDR3 bases are TGTGCCAGCAGTGAGGTGGTGAACACTGAAGCTTTCTTT. Encoded protein: CASSEVVNTEAFF.

For the CDR3, the DNA is TGTGCCAGCAGCTTTTCTGGCGGAGGGAACGAGCAGTACTTC. Translation gives CASSFSGGGNEQYF. V gene TRBV7-9 combines with J gene TRBJ2-7, with D tentatively TRBD2 (6 bases). The CDR3 is 14 amino acids. Germline CDR1 reads SEHNR; CDR2 reads FQNEAQ (reference sequence). V lost 3 bases and J lost 5, with 14 bases in between.

This clone showed up just once. The chain joins TRBV4-3 to TRBJ1-5; D is ambiguous. This CDR3 comprises 13 residues. V was clipped by 2 bases and J by 2 bases, with 4 bases between them. Germline lookup yields CDR1 LGHNA and CDR2 YSLEER. The CDR3: CASSQNRNQPQHF. CDR3 coding DNA: TGCGCCAGCAGCCAAAATCGCAATCAGCCCCAGCATTTT.

This chain connects TRBV25-1 to TRBJ1-4, with 8 positions matching TRBD1. Trimming cost V 5 bases and J 2 bases; bases outside gene matches: 10. The CDR3 loop spans 17 amino acids. In germline, CDR1 is MGHDK, CDR2 SYGVNS. In DNA, the CDR3 is TGTGCCAGCAGTATACGGACAGGGCGAGGGACTAATGAAAAACTGTTTTTT. It yields the protein CASSIRTGRGTNEKLFF.

The CDR3 protein is CASGGTRPGYTF. CDR3 in DNA: TGTGCCAGCGGAGGGACGCGTCCCGGCTACACCTTC. The chain combines TRBV28 with TRBJ1-2, with D maybe TRBD1 (5 bases). Germline loops: CDR1 MDHEN, CDR2 SYDVKM. V was clipped by 8 bases and J by 8 bases, with 15 bases between them. The length of the CDR3 is 12 residues.

The genes are TRBV19 and TRBJ2-7, with a possible D match to TRBD1 (6 bases). Germline V gene sequence: CDR1 LNHDA, CDR2 SQIVND (reference sequence). V was trimmed by 9 bases and J by 0 bases, leaving 21 bases between them. The CDR3 sequence is 16 residues long. CDR3 in amino acids: CASTPRAGQTSYEQYF. CDR3 coding DNA: TGTGCCAGCACCCCAAGGGCCGGACAGACCTCCTACGAGCAGTACTTC.

V is TRBV5-4 and J is TRBJ1-1; D unclear. V was trimmed by 4 bases and J by 1 base, leaving 11 bases between them. The CDR3 loop spans 14 amino acids. CDR1 and CDR2 from the germline V gene are SGHNT and YYREEE (reference sequence). Here the CDR3 DNA reads TGTGCCAGCAGCCCCCGGATCGGGAACACTGAAGCTTTCTTT. Translating it yields CASSPRIGNTEAFF.

J is TRBJ1-2 and V is TRBV7-9, with D perhaps TRBD1 (6 bases). CDR3 length: 14 residues. The germline V and J ends were trimmed by 1 base and 8 bases, with 14 bases remaining between them. Germline V gene sequence: CDR1 SEHNR, CDR2 FQNEAQ (reference sequence). CDR3 coding DNA: TGTGCCAGCAGCTTAGAAGGGCAGGGGCGCGGCTACACCTTC. The encoded protein is CASSLEGQGRGYTF. Using reference TRBV7-9 and TRBJ1-2 for the parts outside the CDR3, the full variable domain is DTGVSQNPRHKITKRGQNVTFRCDPISEHNRLYWYRQTLGQGPEFLTYFQNEAQLEKSRLLSDRFSAERPKGSFSTLEIQRTEQGDSAMYLCASSLEGQGRGYTFGSGTRLTVV.

V usage is TRBV5-1 and J usage is TRBJ2-7, with D possibly called TRBD1 or TRBD2 (6 bases each). The V and J ends lost 3 bases and 0 bases respectively, with 13 bases between them. CDR3 size: 15 residues. The germline V gene encodes CDR1 SGHRS and CDR2 YFSETQ. The CDR3 nucleotides read TGCGCCAGCAGCTCAAGGGGGGCGAGCTCCTACGAGCAGTACTTC. Translating it yields CASSSRGASSYEQYF.

The chain links TRBV4-2 to TRBJ1-2; no firm D call. From germline, CDR1 is LGHNA and CDR2 YNFKEQ. The V and J ends lost 0 bases and 8 bases respectively, with 13 bases between them. This CDR3 comprises 14 residues. DNA for the CDR3: TGTGCCAGCAGCCAAGAGAGCTCTCGACTGGGCTACACCTTC. Protein sequence: CASSQESSRLGYTF.

In this sample, this clone turned up a few times. The rearrangement links TRBV6-1 to TRBJ1-6; D remains ambiguous. Germline V CDR1 and CDR2: MNHNS, SASEGT. Deletions cut 7 bases from V and 5 bases from J, with 9 bases between. The CDR3 sequence is 13 residues long. Here the CDR3 DNA reads TGTGCCAGCAAAGTATCAGATAATTCACCCCTCCACTTT. Protein sequence: CASKVSDNSPLHF.

Written as DNA, the CDR3 is TGTGCCAGCAGCTTACGAGGGCAGGGTAAGAGGGAGACCCAGTACTTC. As protein: CASSLRGQGKRETQYF. This chain joins TRBV11-2 and TRBJ2-5, with D perhaps TRBD1 or TRBD2 (5 bases each). This CDR3 has 16 residues. The germline V and J ends were trimmed by 2 bases and 5 bases, with 18 bases remaining between them. Germline assignment: CDR1 SGHAT and CDR2 FQNNGV.

The V and J genes are TRBV7-6 and TRBJ2-3, with 12 nucleotides matching TRBD1. The V segment lost 5 bases and the J segment 8 bases; nucleotides outside the gene matches: 11. The CDR3 consists of 16 residues. The germline V gene encodes CDR1 SGHVS and CDR2 FNYEAQ. CDR3 in DNA: TGTGCCAGCAGCCTCGGGACAGGGGGCCCCACGGGTACGCAGTATTTT. The encoded protein is CASSLGTGGPTGTQYF. Filled out from reference TRBV7-6 and TRBJ2-3, the complete variable domain reads GAGVSQSPRYKVTKRGQDVALRCDPISGHVSLYWYRQALGQGPEFLTYFNYEAQQDKSGLPNDRFSAERPEGSISTLTIQRTEQRDSAMYRCASSLGTGGPTGTQYFGPGTRLTVL.

The chain uses TRBV7-9 and TRBJ1-1; weak D call: TRBD1 (5 bases). V lost 7 bases and J lost 7, with 13 bases in between. This CDR3 is built from 12 residues. Germline loops: CDR1 SEHNR, CDR2 FQNEAQ (reference sequence). Here the CDR3 reads CASTPGGVEAFF. As DNA, the CDR3 is TGTGCCAGCACCCCCGGGGGAGTTGAAGCTTTCTTT.

V usage is TRBV9 and J usage is TRBJ2-4; possible D gene TRBD2, 5 bases. Germline V lookup: CDR1 SGDLS, CDR2 YYNGEE. The CDR3 loop spans 16 amino acids. The V and J ends lost 4 bases and 1 base respectively, with 15 bases between them. The CDR3 sequence: CASSPGGERAKNIQYF. Written as DNA, the CDR3 is TGTGCCAGCAGCCCAGGAGGAGAGAGGGCCAAAAACATTCAGTACTTC.

The genes are TRBV19 and TRBJ1-1; D gene ambiguous. The V and J ends lost 3 bases and 1 base respectively, with 3 bases between them. Germline V gives CDR1 LNHDA, CDR2 SQIVND (reference sequence). This CDR3 spans 12 amino acids. The CDR3: CASSIGNTEAFF. In DNA, the CDR3 is TGTGCCAGTAGTATTGGGAACACTGAAGCTTTCTTT.

This sequence joins TRBV28 and TRBJ2-3, with unresolved D. The CDR3 has 13 residues. The germline V gene has CDR1 MDHEN and CDR2 SYDVKM. The V and J ends lost 1 base and 7 bases respectively, with 9 bases between them. The CDR3: CASSLSGRNTQYF. In nucleotides, the CDR3 is TGTGCCAGCAGTTTATCGGGCAGAAATACGCAGTATTTT.

The CDR3 here is CASSPGQEGGELFF. CDR3 DNA sequence: TGCGCCAGCAGTCCGGGACAGGAAGGCGGGGAGCTGTTTTTT. J is TRBJ2-2 and V is TRBV5-1, with 8 bases identical to TRBD1. V shed 5 bases and J 7 bases; nucleotides not matched to a gene: 7. This CDR3 spans 14 amino acids. Germline assignment: CDR1 SGHRS and CDR2 YFSETQ.

V usage is TRBV6-5 and J usage is TRBJ2-7; possibly TRBD2 for D (7 bases). The V end lost 2 bases, the J end lost 2 bases, and 16 bases lay between the germline ends. The V gene's germline CDR1 is MNHEY and CDR2 SVGAGI. This CDR3 is built from 16 residues. CDR3 in DNA: TGTGCCAGCAGTTACGGGCTCCGGGGGGCTCCCTACGAGCAGTACTTC. Its protein is CASSYGLRGAPYEQYF.